This T cell receptor beta chain was retrieved from a study of regulatory T cells in long-lasting Graves disease. According to the study, TCR beta libraries were built with iRepertoire HTBI primers and CDR3-region Arm-PCR. MiXCR was run by TCRdb on the multiplex PCR reads, yielding one entry per CDR3 protein. The data show hundreds of thousands of distinct CDR3 sequences, with 20% to 25% seen just once and over 7.5% held by the top ten. Time point given: persistent/refractory GD, antithyroid drugs over 5 years with positive TRAb. After RNA was extracted from PBMCs, the TCR library was made from it. The sample holds a few counts of this clonotype. The origin of this receptor is a female donor with Graves disease. Sequences were derived from peripheral blood mononuclear cells (PBMCs), sampled when the disease was refractory, from a patient treated with antithyroid drugs.

The CDR3 reads CASSDLRTGGYEQYF. The CDR3 nucleotides are TGTGCCAGCAGTGATCTCAGGACAGGGGGATACGAGCAGTACTTC. The chain combines TRBV25-1 with TRBJ2-7; 10 bases map to TRBD1. Germline values: CDR1 MGHDK, CDR2 SYGVNS. V shed 3 bases, J shed 4 bases, and the junction held 6 bases outside the gene matches. This CDR3 is built from 15 residues.